The present entry profiles one TCR beta chain with its context. Construction of naive CD8 libraries employed about 18,000 to 1,100,000 sorted cells together with 10%, 30% or 50% RNA. In the sort, naive CD8 T cells were defined as CD8+CD4-CCR7+CD45RA+. This entry comes from a study of molecular identifiers for immune sequencing clone quantification. Per germline, CDR1 SGDLS and CDR2 YYNGEE. This CDR3 comprises 15 residues. The V and J ends lost 1 base and 3 bases respectively, with 13 bases between them. TCRdb analysed the PCR reads with MiXCR anew, one entry per CDR3 protein. This table holds tens of thousands of distinct CDR3 sequences, around 27% found once.

The source is a human donor in good health. Some libraries in this study had Jurkat cell RNA spiked in. This chain uses TRBV9 with TRBJ1-1, with unresolved D. Sequencing was carried out using naive CD8+ T cells from blood, with Jurkat cell RNA spiked in. Subset denoted: FACS-sorted CD8+CD4-CCR7+CD45RA+ naive T cells. The CDR3 region has the DNA TGTGCCAGCAGCGTATCGGCACTTGGGTACACTGAAGCTTTCTTT. This encodes CASSVSALGYTEAFF.